The rows below give T cell receptor beta chains drawn from one sample of a study of CD8+CD57+ T cells in acquired aplastic anemia. TCRdb reprocessed the reads via MiXCR and lists one record per CDR3 protein. The table has under 500,000 distinct CDR3 sequences, approximately 32% seen once; the top ten hold less than 1%. The specimen sequenced was sorted CD4+, CD8+, or CD8+CD57+ T cells (not recorded which) from PBMCs. These receptors were taken from a human donor with aplastic anemia. The CDR3 runs from the conserved cysteine through the conserved F or W.

v_call	cdr3_length	j_call	cdr3_aa
TRBV19	14	TRBJ2-7	CASSMSGGVDEQYF
TRBV20-1	12	TRBJ2-7	CSASPGSGEQYF
TRBV10-3	14	TRBJ1-1	CASSPQGENTEAFF
TRBV9	17	TRBJ1-4	CASSVEPQGQAGEKLFF
TRBV9	16	TRBJ2-2	CASSQETSGNTGELFF
TRBV5-1	15	TRBJ2-1	CASSTGLADLNEQFF
TRBV30	13	TRBJ1-6	CAWSGQYNSPLHF
TRBV20-1	14	TRBJ2-5	CSARSLAGGETQYF
TRBV20-1	12	TRBJ2-7	CSAKDTTYEQYF
TRBV11-2	15	TRBJ1-1	CASSYAGTPVTEAFF
TRBV30	14	TRBJ1-5	CAWSVAQGGQPQHF
TRBV9	15	TRBJ1-2	CASSVEIGGNYGYTF
TRBV28	12	TRBJ1-5	CASHGSNQPQHF
TRBV7-3	17	TRBJ1-3	CASSPLRGAILGNTIYF
TRBV10-3	16	TRBJ2-5	CAISESIKRLQETQYF
TRBV7-2	14	TRBJ2-3	CASSYRQGADTQYF
TRBV24-1	18	TRBJ2-3	CATSDFRAGTEDTDTQYF
TRBV7-2	14	TRBJ2-7	CASSLLTRSREQYF
TRBV10-3	16	TRBJ1-1	CAISVAGGEPNTEAFF
TRBV20-1	13	TRBJ1-2	CSGVGQGGYGYTF
TRBV2	13	TRBJ2-5	CASSQGVGETQYF
TRBV2	12	TRBJ2-7	CAARDRGDEQYF
TRBV5-1	17	TRBJ2-6	CASSFETGGAGANVLTF
TRBV2	14	TRBJ1-2	CASSVTTGVYGYTF
TRBV15	14	TRBJ2-1	CATSRGASYNEQFF
TRBV7-7	14	TRBJ2-5	CASSATVAGETQYF
TRBV12-3/TRBV12-4	15	TRBJ1-2	CASSLLRSISYGYTF
TRBV9	16	TRBJ2-6	CASSVRDTSGANVLTF
TRBV5-1	14	TRBJ2-6	CASSLASGANVLTF
TRBV11-1	18	TRBJ2-5	CASSRGLAGVPSQETQYF
TRBV5-1	15	TRBJ2-7	CASSLPGQRSYEQYF
TRBV12-3/TRBV12-4	13	TRBJ2-5	CASSFTGPAAQHF
TRBV19	15	TRBJ1-1	CASSIVPLPNTEAFF
TRBV7-9	12	TRBJ1-5	CASSPDRGPQHF
TRBV9	16	TRBJ2-2	CASGGAGVANTGELFF
TRBV5-5	14	TRBJ2-2	CASSLTRSSGELFF
TRBV20-1	11	TRBJ2-7	CSARQGYEQYF
TRBV19	15	TRBJ2-2	CASSIAALSTGELFF
TRBV20-1	11	TRBJ2-3	CSAKGRDTQYF
TRBV2	14	TRBJ2-5	CASGRQVPQETQYF
TRBV29-1	14	TRBJ1-3	CSAQKQGSGNTIYF
TRBV20-1	12	TRBJ1-1	CSARQRNTEAFF
TRBV12-3/TRBV12-4	13	TRBJ1-5	CASRTSGNQPQHF
TRBV14	14	TRBJ2-7	CASSQARGATEQYF
TRBV2	14	TRBJ1-4	CASSLGHSNEKLFF
TRBV6-1	14	TRBJ1-2	CASSIRQGSSGYTF
TRBV2	14	TRBJ2-7	CASKSDRVAYEQYF
TRBV3-1	17	TRBJ2-7	CASSRLPGQTLSYEQYF
TRBV29-1	12	TRBJ2-7	CSWGQGVGEQYF
TRBV4-1	16	TRBJ2-7	CASSQPGQKGISEQYF
TRBV4-2	16	TRBJ1-1	CASSQGTGQTYTEAFF
TRBV9	15	TRBJ2-3	CASSVTSGTTDTQYF
TRBV20-1	14	TRBJ2-1	CSARTGLAYNEQFF
TRBV25-1	14	TRBJ2-7	CASSEYAGTYEQYF
TRBV6-1	12	TRBJ1-2	CASTTGQKSYTF